These 22 T cell receptor beta chains share one sample of origin, sequenced in a study of T cells after yellow fever vaccination. TCRdb reprocessed the 5' RACE reads with MiXCR, giving one entry per CDR3 protein. The sample lists tens of thousands of distinct CDR3 sequences, 7.3% occurring once. The sequenced sample was CD8+ T cells sorted from PBMCs, obtained 9 to 10 days after the first yellow fever vaccination. All receptors derive from a man aged 18-30 years who received the YFV17D yellow fever vaccine.

This clonotype occurred many times. V is TRBV5-1 and J is TRBJ2-1; a weak D match, TRBD1 (6 bases). CDR1 is SGHRS, CDR2 YFSETQ, per germline. CDR3 length: 13 residues. V dropped 0 bases and J dropped 7 bases, with 8 bases sitting between them. This chain's CDR3 is CASSLARGNEQFF. The DNA of the CDR3 is TGCGCCAGCAGCTTGGCCAGGGGAAATGAGCAGTTCTTC.

At least ten counts were recorded for this clonotype. The chain carries TRBV7-9 and TRBJ1-4, with D possibly being TRBD1 (5 bases). Germline CDR1 and CDR2: SEHNR and FQNEAQ (reference sequence). V lost 1 base to trimming and J lost 3 bases, with 12 bases between them. CDR3 length equals 16 residues. The CDR3 DNA reads TGTGCCAGCAGCTTAGTCATCGGGGCACCTAATGAAAAACTGTTTTTT. This codes for CASSLVIGAPNEKLFF.

The CDR3 sequence is CASSPLGDIEYEKLFF. As DNA, the CDR3 is TGTGCCAGCAGCCCTCTTGGGGACATAGAGTACGAAAAACTGTTTTTT. The chain carries TRBV4-2 and TRBJ1-4, with D tentatively TRBD1 (6 bases). Germline-derived CDR1 and CDR2 are LGHNA and YNFKEQ. Trimming shortened V by 4 bases and J by 8 bases, and 20 bases separated the two germline ends. The CDR3 sequence is 16 residues long.

This clonotype came up a few times. This chain uses TRBV20-1 with TRBJ2-1; 12 bases align to TRBD2. Trimming removed 7 bases from V and 5 bases from J; junction bases left unmatched: 6. Germline CDR1 is DFQATT and CDR2 is SNEGSKA (reference sequence). This CDR3 has 14 residues. CDR3 sequence (DNA): TGCAGTGTTCCTAGCGGGGGGGGACACAATGAGCAGTTCTTC. Translated: CSVPSGGGHNEQFF.

The V and J genes are TRBV3-1 and TRBJ1-5; unclear D gene. Per the germline V gene, CDR1 is LGHDT and CDR2 is YNNKEL (reference sequence). V lost 5 bases and J lost 4, with 12 bases in between. The CDR3 extends over 14 amino acids. The CDR3 DNA sequence: TGTGCCAGCAGCTATACCGGGATTAATCAGCCCCAGCATTTT. Its protein is CASSYTGINQPQHF.

The gene calls are TRBV6-5 and TRBJ2-7, with D uncertain. CDR1 is MNHEY and CDR2 is SVGAGI in the germline V gene. CDR3 length equals 14 residues. V was cut by 2 bases and J by 5 bases, with 13 bases left in between. CDR3 DNA: TGTGCCAGCAGTTACACGACCACCGCTGACGAGCAGTACGTC. It specifies CASSYTTTADEQYV.

This clonotype was seen ten or more times. V usage is TRBV9 and J usage is TRBJ1-1, with 8 bases lining up with TRBD1. The ends lost 4 bases at V and 0 bases at J; junction bases unmatched: 5. This CDR3 is built from 15 residues. Per the germline V gene, CDR1 is SGDLS and CDR2 is YYNGEE. The CDR3 sequence is CASSPEQGVNTEAFF. CDR3 bases: TGTGCCAGCAGCCCCGAACAGGGGGTGAACACTGAAGCTTTCTTT.

The sample holds many counts of this clonotype. The chain joins TRBV29-1 to TRBJ2-1; 8 bases line up with TRBD2. The length of the CDR3 is 13 residues. J was trimmed by 4 bases and V by 6 bases; bases with no gene match: 5. Germline CDR1 and CDR2: SQVTM and ANQGSEA. The CDR3: CSVPGGPYNEQFF. CDR3 nucleotides: TGCAGCGTCCCGGGGGGGCCTTACAATGAGCAGTTCTTC.

This chain connects TRBV3-1 to TRBJ1-1; D is uncertain. The length of the CDR3 is 15 residues. Trimming pared 0 bases from V and 0 bases from J, leaving 8 bases between. Per the germline V gene, CDR1 is LGHDT and CDR2 is YNNKEL (reference sequence). The chain's CDR3 is CASSQDRGMNTEAFF. The CDR3 DNA reads as TGTGCCAGCAGCCAAGATCGCGGTATGAACACTGAAGCTTTCTTT.

The genes are TRBV5-4 and TRBJ2-1, with D perhaps matching TRBD2 (7 bases). Trimming took off 0 bases at V and 7 bases at J, with 17 bases between the two ends. The length of the CDR3 is 16 residues. Germline V gives CDR1 SGHNT, CDR2 YYREEE (reference sequence). The CDR3 reads CASSLDTGGGYNEQFF. DNA for the CDR3: TGTGCCAGCAGCTTGGACACGGGGGGCGGTTATAATGAGCAGTTCTTC.

This clonotype was observed many times. This chain links TRBV12-3 or TRBV12-4 with TRBJ2-7, with a weak D call TRBD2 (5 bases). The length of the CDR3 is 13 residues. With 5 bases removed from V and 6 bases from J, the gap between germline ends came to 14 bases. CDR3 nucleotide sequence: TGTGCCAGCAGTAACAGCCTTCGGGGCGAGCAGTACGTC. Protein: CASSNSLRGEQYV.

This clonotype was detected many times. The rearrangement uses TRBV4-3 and TRBJ2-2; perhaps TRBD2 as D (7 bases). Looked up from germline, CDR1 is LGHNA and CDR2 is YSLEER. Trimming cost V 3 bases and J 0 bases, with 20 bases left between them. The CDR3 is made up of 19 amino acids. The DNA for the CDR3 is TGCGCCAGCAGCCACCTAAAGGGGGGGACGGATACGAACACCGGGGAGCTGTTTTTT. Translation: CASSHLKGGTDTNTGELFF.

Only one count was recorded for this clonotype. The chain uses TRBV7-5 and TRBJ2-3; the D segment call TRBD1 is taken from the table without a DNA check. TRBV7-5 is designated a pseudogene. CDR3 size: 16 residues. The CDR3 spells CIPVPPVTRCTDTQYF. CDR3 DNA sequence: TGTATCCCTGTGCCACCTGTCACGAGATGCACAGATACGCAGTATTTT.

This clonotype was seen ten or more times. The gene calls are TRBV12-3 or TRBV12-4 and TRBJ1-2; no definite D call. V was clipped by 5 bases and J by 5 bases, with 9 bases between them. There are 12 residues in the CDR3. CDR3 nucleotides: TGTGCCAGCAGTGACACCCTATATGGCTACACCTTC. This sequence encodes CASSDTLYGYTF.

This clonotype was seen ten or more times. The J gene is TRBJ2-7, the V gene TRBV20-1; no clear D gene. This CDR3 has 12 residues. Trimming removed 7 bases from V and 2 bases from J, with 12 bases in between. Germline V gives CDR1 DFQATT, CDR2 SNEGSKA (reference sequence). CDR3 loop: CSGGPDPYEQYF. CDR3 coding DNA: TGCAGTGGAGGACCCGATCCCTACGAGCAGTACTTC.

Concerning this clonotype: One end of the junction varies from germline; a read error may be responsible. The V call is TRBV6-2 or TRBV6-3, the J call TRBJ2-5, with TRBD2 as a possible D gene (6 bases). CDR3 length: 17 amino acids. Germline assignment: CDR1 MNHEY and CDR2 SVGEGT. For the CDR3, the DNA is TGTGCCTGCAGTTACTGGGGTCTAGCGATCGAACAAGAGACCCAGTACTTC. Translation: CACSYWGLAIEQETQYF.

This clonotype was seen only a few times. The chain links TRBV7-2 to TRBJ2-5; D assignment may be TRBD1 or TRBD2 (6 bases each). Germline V CDR1 and CDR2: SGHTA, FQGNSA. V gave up 4 bases and J gave up 4 bases, with 19 bases separating them. There are 16 residues in the CDR3. The CDR3 nucleotides read TGTGCCAGCAGCTCAACCCAGGGGTGGGAGGCAGAGACCCAGTACTTC. It translates to CASSSTQGWEAETQYF.

The chain has TRBV11-2 and TRBJ2-1, with D hard to call. The CDR3 is made up of 14 amino acids. V lost 2 bases and J lost 5, with 10 bases in between. Germline lookup yields CDR1 SGHAT and CDR2 FQNNGV. The CDR3 DNA reads as TGTGCCAGCAGCTTATACGGGCAAGACAATGAGCAGTTCTTC. Residues: CASSLYGQDNEQFF.

This clonotype was counted at least ten times. The V call is TRBV7-9, the J call TRBJ2-7; the D gene could be TRBD1 or TRBD2 (7 bases each). V dropped 5 bases and J dropped 3 bases, with 14 bases sitting between them. Germline V gene lookup returns CDR1 SEHNR and CDR2 FQNEAQ (reference sequence). The CDR3 runs to 14 residues. The CDR3 nucleotides are TGTGCCAGCAGCCAGACAGGGAGGGTCTACGAGCAGTACTTC. It yields the protein CASSQTGRVYEQYF.

This clonotype came up many times. The CDR3 region has the DNA TGTGCCACTAGGCTCCAGGGTTGGTTGGACACCGGGGAGCTGTTTTTT. Protein: CATRLQGWLDTGELFF. This chain uses TRBV19 with TRBJ2-2; tentative D call: TRBD1 (5 bases). Per the germline V gene, CDR1 is LNHDA and CDR2 is SQIVND (reference sequence). The CDR3 totals 16 residues. The ends were cut back, 10 bases at V and 3 bases at J, with 21 bases in the middle.

At least ten counts were recorded for this clonotype. The chain has TRBV7-9 and TRBJ1-5; no reliable D call. Trimming cost V 5 bases and J 4 bases, with 6 bases left between them. Germline values: CDR1 SEHNR, CDR2 FQNEAQ (reference sequence). The length of the CDR3 is 12 residues. For the CDR3, the DNA is TGTGCCAGCAGCCGCCCTAATCAGCCCCAGCATTTT. Amino acid sequence: CASSRPNQPQHF.

There are many counts of this clonotype. The gene calls are TRBV6-5 and TRBJ2-1; the D gene is possibly TRBD1 (6 bases). This CDR3 has 17 amino acids. Germline CDR1 is MNHEY and CDR2 is SVGAGI. Trimming removed 1 base from V and 0 bases from J, with 13 bases in between. The CDR3 sequence is CASSYFPGASSYNEQFF. DNA of the CDR3: TGTGCCAGCAGTTACTTTCCAGGGGCGAGCTCCTACAATGAGCAGTTCTTC.